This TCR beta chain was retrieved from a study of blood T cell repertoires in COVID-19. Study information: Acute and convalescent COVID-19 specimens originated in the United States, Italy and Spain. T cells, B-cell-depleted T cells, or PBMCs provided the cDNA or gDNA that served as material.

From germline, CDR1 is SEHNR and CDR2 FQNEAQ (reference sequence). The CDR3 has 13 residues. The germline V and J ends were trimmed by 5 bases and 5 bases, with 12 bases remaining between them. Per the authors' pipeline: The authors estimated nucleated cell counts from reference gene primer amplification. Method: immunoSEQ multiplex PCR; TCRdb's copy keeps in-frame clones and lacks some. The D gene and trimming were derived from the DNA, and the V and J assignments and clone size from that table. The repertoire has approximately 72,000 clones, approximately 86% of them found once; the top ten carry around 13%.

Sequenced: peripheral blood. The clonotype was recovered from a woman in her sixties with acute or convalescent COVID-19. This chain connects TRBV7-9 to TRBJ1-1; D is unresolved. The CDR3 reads CASSKDGNTEAFF. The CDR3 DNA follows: TGTGCCAGCAGCAAAGACGGGAATACTGAAGCTTTCTTT. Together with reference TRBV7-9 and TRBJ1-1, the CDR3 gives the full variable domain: DTGVSQNPRHKITKRGQNVTFRCDPISEHNRLYWYRQTLGQGPEFLTYFQNEAQLEKSRLLSDRFSAERPKGSFSTLEIQRTEQGDSAMYLCASSKDGNTEAFFGQGTRLTVV.